This TCR beta chain was recorded in a study of blood T cells in healthy people across ages. Study conclusions and caveats: Any conclusive comparison of naive versus antigen-experienced cells was prevented by using unsorted PBMCs. A strong correlation between TCR beta diversity and naive T cell percentage was seen.

Per sample, extraction of total RNA gave at least 5 micrograms in every case. This clonotype was seen ten or more times. Its antigen is currently unknown. The CDR3 spans 16 residues. Trimming pared 4 bases from V and 2 bases from J, leaving 19 bases between. CDR1 DFQATT and CDR2 SNEGSKA come from the germline V gene (reference sequence). Primers used in a second PCR of about 7 to 11 cycles were a sample-barcoded 5' primer and a J-beta primer mix. TCRdb used MiXCR to reprocess the 5' RACE reads, holding one entry per CDR3 protein. Of roughly 2 million distinct CDR3 sequences listed, 49% are singletons. This receptor was obtained from a woman aged 40 to 50 in good health. Sequencing was performed on blood. The chain links TRBV20-1 to TRBJ2-3, with D tentatively TRBD1 or TRBD2 (5 bases each). CDR3 nucleotide sequence: TGCAGTGCTAACTCCCCCCGGGACGGCTACACAGATACGCAGTATTTT. Protein product: CSANSPRDGYTDTQYF.